The clone carrying this T cell receptor beta chain has a single count. As yet, its antigen is unknown. Expressed TCRB transcripts were sequenced, since all the RNA that had been isolated was reverse transcribed. TCRdb's table, derived via immunoSEQ multiplex PCR, lists solely in-frame clones and lacks some. The sample consists of 25,000 to 30,000 clones, around three fifths of them appearing once. This record belongs to a study of beta chain features in type 1 diabetes. Study results and limitations: Shorter TCRB CDR3s, moderately but significantly so, were found in Type 1 diabetes patients in all four CD4+ subsets. When cDNA is sequenced, cells with high TCR expression could be over-represented. Researchers could not determine here whether HLA type influences TCRB rearrangement. Insertion counts at VDJ junctions were lower in type 1 diabetes patients, who also showed more deletions there.

Over 95% purity was reached by all sorted populations. This CDR3 has 15 residues. V lost 2 bases to trimming and J lost 10 bases; unmatched junction nucleotides: 11. Germline V gives CDR1 MNHNS, CDR2 SASEGT. This TCR was sampled from a young woman with type 1 diabetes. Input material: Tregs from blood. This sequence joins TRBV6-1 and TRBJ1-1, with 9 bases identical to TRBD1. The CDR3 region has the DNA TGTGCCAGCAGTGAATACGCCGGACAGGGGAGGACAGCTTTCTTT. Protein sequence: CASSEYAGQGRTAFF.